The rows below give T cell receptor beta chains drawn from one sample of a study of spatial heterogeneity in lung cancer. TCRdb re-derived calls from the 5' RACE reads in MiXCR, one entry per CDR3 protein. The table records 45,000 to 65,000 distinct CDR3 sequences, under 8% of them present only once. The material sequenced was PBMCs, taken at follow-up. These receptors all stem from a female donor with early-stage non-small cell lung cancer. CDR3s include the opening cysteine and the closing phenylalanine or tryptophan. The D gene is left open where the match is weak. The size field is filled for only some rows; it gives once, few, many or a size class.

J gene	D gene	clone size	V gene	CDR3 DNA	CDR3 protein
TRBJ1-1	TRBD1	few	TRBV7-2	TGTGCCAGCAGCTCCGGGACAGGGGCCCACACTGAAGCTTTCTTT	CASSSGTGAHTEAFF
TRBJ2-3	NA	many	TRBV29-1	TGCAGCGTTGGGGTGGACATAAACCGGGATACGCAGTATTTT	CSVGVDINRDTQYF
TRBJ1-5	NA	many	TRBV6-2/TRBV6-3	TGTGCCAGCAGTTACCGGGGGTATAGCAATCAGCCCCAGCATTTT	CASSYRGYSNQPQHF
TRBJ1-5	TRBD1	NA	TRBV19	TGTGCCAGTAGTCGTATGGGGACAGACAATCAGCCCCAGCATTTT	CASSRMGTDNQPQHF
TRBJ2-1	TRBD2	many	TRBV6-2/TRBV6-3	TGTGCCAGCAGTTGGAAGGAGGGCCTAGCGGGCTCCTACAATGAGCAGTTCTTC	CASSWKEGLAGSYNEQFF
TRBJ2-2	TRBD1	many	TRBV5-1	TGCGCCAGCAGCCCTGGGACAGGGGGCACCGGGGAGCTGTTTTTT	CASSPGTGGTGELFF
TRBJ1-1	NA	few	TRBV12-3/TRBV12-4	TGTGCCAGCAAAGGGGGATATACTGAAGCTTTCTTT	CASKGGYTEAFF
TRBJ2-1	TRBD2	few	TRBV5-1	TGCGCCAGCAGCTTTACTAGCGGGGGCCATTCCGAGCAGTTCTTC	CASSFTSGGHSEQFF
TRBJ2-7	NA	few	TRBV24-1	TGTGCCACCAAGCCTAAGCACCTCTCCTACGAGCAGTACTTC	CATKPKHLSYEQYF
TRBJ2-2	NA	many	TRBV7-6	TGTGCCAGCAGCTTCGACGGGTTCTCGAACACCGGGGAGCTGTTTTTT	CASSFDGFSNTGELFF
TRBJ2-3	TRBD2	NA	TRBV7-3	TGTGCCAGCAGCTCCGTCCACCTAATTCAGACTAGCGGGTTTCGGAGGGATACGCAGTATTTT	CASSSVHLIQTSGFRRDTQYF